This T cell receptor beta chain came from a study of T cell changes during pregnancy in multiple sclerosis. Using immunoSEQ multiplex PCR, the repertoire was profiled, and TCRdb retains in-frame clones only, with some absent. The table has fewer than 60,000 clones, over 80% seen once; the top ten hold approximately 0.58%. This clone turned up a few times. The CDR3 loop spans 14 amino acids. Looked up from germline, CDR1 is SGHTA and CDR2 is FQGTGA. V gave up 1 base and J gave up 2 bases, with 9 bases separating them. The source material was CD4+ T cells from peripheral blood mononuclear cells, sampled after pregnancy. This chain uses TRBV7-3 with TRBJ2-7; D might be TRBD1 (6 bases). The receptor comes from a female donor with multiple sclerosis, enrolled in a pregnancy study. The CDR3 protein is CASSLNRDTYEQYF. The CDR3 DNA is TGTGCCAGCAGCTTAAACAGGGACACCTACGAGCAGTACTTC.